This is a list of T cell receptor beta chains from one sample in a study of blood T cell repertoires in COVID-19. Sequenced by immunoSEQ multiplex PCR; TCRdb stores in-frame clones only, minus some. This table holds 70,000 to 95,000 clones, around four fifths found once. The sequenced sample was peripheral blood. These receptors were collected from a woman aged 70-85 years with active or convalescent COVID-19. Each CDR3 is given with its conserved first and last residue. The D gene is left open where the match is weak. Clone size, where shown, is once, few, many, or a class for clones that have expanded.

abundance	j_gene	d_gene	v_gene	CDR3nt	CDR3aa
few	TRBJ1-6	-	TRBV7-2	TGTGCCAGCAGCTTCGCAGGGGATTCACCCCTCCACTTT	CASSFAGDSPLHF
-	TRBJ2-1	-	TRBV5-1	TGCGCCAGCAGCCCCGAGGGCGGGGAGGCTGAGCAGTTCTTC	CASSPEGGEAEQFF
-	TRBJ1-1	TRBD1	TRBV3-1/TRBV3-2	TGTGCCAGCAGCCAAGGACAGGGTAGGAGGACTGAAGCTTTCTTT	CASSQGQGRRTEAFF
-	TRBJ2-1	-	TRBV6-2/TRBV6-3	TGTGCCAGCAGTCAGGCCTACAATGAGCAGTTCTTC	CASSQAYNEQFF
-	TRBJ2-6	-	TRBV3-1/TRBV3-2	TGTGCCAGCAGCCAAACCCGGGCTGGGGCCAACGTCCTGACTTTC	CASSQTRAGANVLTF
-	TRBJ1-5	-	TRBV28	TGTGCCAGCAACGGTCGGGGGACTCAGCCCCAGCATTTT	CASNGRGTQPQHF
-	TRBJ2-7	-	TRBV5-1	TGCGCCAGCAGCTTGGATAGCAAGTACGAGCAGTACTTC	CASSLDSKYEQYF
-	TRBJ1-2	TRBD1	TRBV7-9	TGTGCCAGCAGCTTCAACGGAGTGAACAGGGGCAGTGGCTACACCTTC	CASSFNGVNRGSGYTF
-	TRBJ1-1	-	TRBV4-1	TGCGCCAGCAGCCAAGGTTCCCCCCCATCGACAGACTTGAACACTGAAGCTTTCTTT	CASSQGSPPSTDLNTEAFF
-	TRBJ2-3	-	TRBV5-4	TGTGCCAGCAGCCCTGAACCAGGTGATAGCACAGATACGCAGTATTTT	CASSPEPGDSTDTQYF
few	TRBJ1-5	-	TRBV15	TGTGCCACCAGCAGAGAGTCGAATCAGCCCCAGCATTTT	CATSRESNQPQHF
-	TRBJ1-4	-	TRBV4-1	TGCGCCAGCAGCCAAGTGGGGAGGGAGGGGCGCGGGGAAAAACTGTTTTTT	CASSQVGREGRGEKLFF
-	TRBJ1-2	TRBD1	TRBV6-5	TGTGCCAGCAGAAAAACAGGGGGCGCAGGCTATGGCTACACCTTC	CASRKTGGAGYGYTF
once	TRBJ2-7	TRBD1	TRBV6-2/TRBV6-3	TGTGCCAGCAGTGGGACAGGGGGCAGGTACGAGCAGTACTTC	CASSGTGGRYEQYF
-	TRBJ2-7	TRBD2	TRBV7-9	TGTGCCAGCAGCCCTACTAGCGGGGGCTACGAGCAGTACTTC	CASSPTSGGYEQYF
-	TRBJ2-7	-	TRBV5-1	TGCGCCAGCAGCTTGGGCGGTGGGGGGTCCAGGGAGCAGTACTTC	CASSLGGGGSREQYF
-	TRBJ1-1	-	TRBV4-1	TGCGCCAGCAGCCAAGCGGACAGGAACACTGAAGCTTTCTTT	CASSQADRNTEAFF
once	TRBJ1-3	-	TRBV6-4	TGTGCCAGCAGTGACAAGCTTACTACCGACTCTGGAAACACCATATATTTT	CASSDKLTTDSGNTIYF
-	TRBJ2-7	TRBD1	TRBV6-5	TGTGCCAGCAGCCAGGGGGAGAGGGGCGAGCAGTACTTC	CASSQGERGEQYF
-	TRBJ1-1	-	TRBV6-6	TGTGCCACCCAGCGGACTGAAGCTTTCTTT	CATQRTEAFF
-	TRBJ1-1	TRBD1	TRBV7-2	TGTGCCAGCAGCTTAAGCGCAGGGGGCTATGGCACTGAAGCTTTCTTT	CASSLSAGGYGTEAFF
few	TRBJ2-1	TRBD1	TRBV5-1	TGCGCCAGCAGCTTGGGGGGACAGGGGAGTTTAAGTGAGCAGTTCTTC	CASSLGGQGSLSEQFF
few	TRBJ2-7	TRBD1	TRBV6-5	TGTGCCAGCAGTCGGTATGACAGGGCATACTTC	CASSRYDRAYF
-	TRBJ1-4	-	TRBV4-3	TGCGCCAGCAGCCAGGGCACAGGGATGGGGGAAAAACTGTTTTTT	CASSQGTGMGEKLFF
-	TRBJ2-3	-	TRBV29-1	TGCAGCGTTGGGCCAAGCACAGATACGCAGTATTTT	CSVGPSTDTQYF
-	TRBJ2-1	TRBD2	TRBV6-5	TGTGCCAGCAGTAGGACGCGGGGGTACAATGAGCAGTTCTTC	CASSRTRGYNEQFF
-	TRBJ2-1	-	TRBV19	TGTGCCAGTAGTATAGAATTTGAGGATGAGCAGTTCTTC	CASSIEFEDEQFF
-	TRBJ2-1	-	TRBV9	TGTGCCAGCAGCCCCCCCGGACTGAGCTCCTACAATGAGCAGTTCTTC	CASSPPGLSSYNEQFF
-	TRBJ2-5	TRBD2	TRBV19	TGTGCCAGTACGGGGGCCGGGGGGGCGCAGGAGACCCAGTACTTC	CASTGAGGAQETQYF
-	TRBJ2-2	TRBD1	TRBV7-2	TGTGCCAGCAACTCGGGACAGGGGTTGACCGGGGAGCTGTTTTTT	CASNSGQGLTGELFF
-	TRBJ2-3	-	TRBV7-2	TGTGCCAGCAGCACCCGGGTATCAGGCACAGATACGCAGTATTTT	CASSTRVSGTDTQYF
-	TRBJ2-5	TRBD1	TRBV2	TGTGCCAGCAGTGCAGGCAGGGGGCGCGGGGAGACCCAGTACTTC	CASSAGRGRGETQYF
-	TRBJ1-1	TRBD1	TRBV5-1	TGCGCCAGCGGAGAATTAGGGGGCCAGACTGAAGCTTTCTTT	CASGELGGQTEAFF
-	TRBJ2-7	TRBD1	TRBV3-1/TRBV3-2	TGTGCCAGCAGCCAAGAACGACGATTATCTAGAGTTTGGACAGGGAGATACGAGCAGTACTTC	CASSQERRLSRVWTGRYEQYF
-	TRBJ1-1	-	TRBV7-2	TGTGCCACCATGACGGGGGGCATGAACACTGAAGCTTTCTTT	CATMTGGMNTEAFF
-	TRBJ1-3	-	TRBV5-1	TGCGCCAGCAGCTTGGGCGACTCTGGAAACACCATATATTTT	CASSLGDSGNTIYF
few	TRBJ2-3	-	TRBV5-1	TGCGCCAGCAGCCAACAAACAGATACGCAGTATTTT	CASSQQTDTQYF
-	TRBJ1-1	TRBD1	TRBV6-5	TGTGCCAGCGGGACAGGCACCATGAACACTGAAGCTTTCTTT	CASGTGTMNTEAFF
-	TRBJ1-5	TRBD1	TRBV27	TGTGCCAGCAGTTGGACAGGGAGACAGCCCCAGCATTTT	CASSWTGRQPQHF
-	TRBJ1-2	-	TRBV13	TGTGCCAGCAGCTCCGAACGGGGGGCCTCCTATGGCTACACCTTC	CASSSERGASYGYTF
-	TRBJ2-2	TRBD2	TRBV11-2	TGTGCCAGCAGCCCTCGTTCAGCGGGGGTAACCGGGGAGCTGTTTTTT	CASSPRSAGVTGELFF
once	TRBJ2-5	TRBD2	TRBV7-2	TGTGCCAGCAGCCCATCTAGCGGGGGGGGGCAAGAGACCCAGTACTTC	CASSPSSGGGQETQYF
-	TRBJ2-7	TRBD1	TRBV5-1	TGCGCCAGCAGCCCTACCGGGACAGTGTACGAGCAGTACTTC	CASSPTGTVYEQYF
-	TRBJ2-2	-	TRBV3-1/TRBV3-2	TGTGCCAGCAGCCAACCCAGGGGACCGAACACCGGGGAGCTGTTTTTT	CASSQPRGPNTGELFF